This TCR beta chain was recorded in a study of blood T cell repertoires in COVID-19. Turning to the study itself: Acute and convalescent COVID-19 specimens originated in the United States, Italy and Spain. From T cells, B-cell-depleted T cells, or PBMCs came the material, which was cDNA or gDNA.

Germline CDR1 is KGHSH and CDR2 is LQKENI. V dropped 4 bases and J dropped 8 bases, with 5 bases sitting between them. This CDR3 region has 11 residues. Under the authors' procedure: Estimation of nucleated cell counts relied on the amplification of reference gene primers. The table came from immunoSEQ multiplex PCR; TCRdb's copy has only in-frame clones and leaves some out. V and J calls plus clone size are reproduced from that table; the DNA served to infer D and trimming. The sample consists of tens of thousands of clones, around 87% of them appearing once. This clonotype was obtained from a woman of 80 years or more with acute or convalescent COVID-19. This chain connects TRBV18 to TRBJ1-4; no reliable D call. The sequencing input was peripheral blood. For the CDR3, the DNA is TGTGCCAGCTCACTCGGGGAAAAACTGTTTTTT. Translation gives CASSLGEKLFF.